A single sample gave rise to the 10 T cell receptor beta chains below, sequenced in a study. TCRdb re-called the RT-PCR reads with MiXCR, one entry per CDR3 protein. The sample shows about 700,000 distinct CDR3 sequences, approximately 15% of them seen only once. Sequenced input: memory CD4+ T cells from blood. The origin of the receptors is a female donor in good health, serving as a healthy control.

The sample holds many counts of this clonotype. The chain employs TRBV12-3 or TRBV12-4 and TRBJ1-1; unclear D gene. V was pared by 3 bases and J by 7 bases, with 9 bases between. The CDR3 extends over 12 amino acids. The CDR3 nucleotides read TGTGCCAGCAGTTTCGAAGTGGGTGAAGCTTTCTTT. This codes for CASSFEVGEAFF.

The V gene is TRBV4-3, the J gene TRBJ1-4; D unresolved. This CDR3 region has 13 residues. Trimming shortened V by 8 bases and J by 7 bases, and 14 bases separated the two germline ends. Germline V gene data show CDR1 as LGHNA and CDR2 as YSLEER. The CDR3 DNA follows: TGCGCCAGCCAAACACCGAGGACTGAAAAACTGTTTTTT. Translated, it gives CASQTPRTEKLFF.

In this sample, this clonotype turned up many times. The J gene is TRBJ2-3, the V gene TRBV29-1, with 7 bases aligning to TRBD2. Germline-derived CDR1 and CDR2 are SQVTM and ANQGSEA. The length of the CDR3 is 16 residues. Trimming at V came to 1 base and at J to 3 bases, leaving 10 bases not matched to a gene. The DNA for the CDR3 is TGCAGCGTTGAAGGACTATTTCGCGGGAGTACAGATACGCAGTATTTT. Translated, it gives CSVEGLFRGSTDTQYF.

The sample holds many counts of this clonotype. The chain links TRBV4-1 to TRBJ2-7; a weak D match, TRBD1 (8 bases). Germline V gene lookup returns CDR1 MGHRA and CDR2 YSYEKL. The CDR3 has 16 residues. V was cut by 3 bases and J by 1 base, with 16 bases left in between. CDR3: CASSQREQGASYEQYF. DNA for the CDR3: TGCGCCAGCAGCCAGCGGGAGCAGGGGGCATCCTACGAGCAGTACTTC.

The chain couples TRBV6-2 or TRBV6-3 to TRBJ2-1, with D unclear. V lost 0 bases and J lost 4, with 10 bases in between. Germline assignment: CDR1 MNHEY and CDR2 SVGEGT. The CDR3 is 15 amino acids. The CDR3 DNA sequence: TGTGCCAGCAGTTACTCGTCGAATCGTTACAATGAGCAGTTCTTC. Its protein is CASSYSSNRYNEQFF.

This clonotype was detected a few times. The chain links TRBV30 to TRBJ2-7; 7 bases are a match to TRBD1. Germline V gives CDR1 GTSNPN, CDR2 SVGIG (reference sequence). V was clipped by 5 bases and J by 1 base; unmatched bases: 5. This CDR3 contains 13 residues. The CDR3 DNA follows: TGTGCCTGGGCCCACAGGGGATCCTACGAGCAGTACTTC. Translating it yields CAWAHRGSYEQYF. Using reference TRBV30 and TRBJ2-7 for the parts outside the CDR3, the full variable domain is SQTIHQWPATLVQPVGSPLSLECTVEGTSNPNLYWYRQAAGRGLQLLFYSVGIGQISSEVPQNLSASRPQDRQFILSSKKLLLSDSGFYLCAWAHRGSYEQYFGPGTRLTVT.

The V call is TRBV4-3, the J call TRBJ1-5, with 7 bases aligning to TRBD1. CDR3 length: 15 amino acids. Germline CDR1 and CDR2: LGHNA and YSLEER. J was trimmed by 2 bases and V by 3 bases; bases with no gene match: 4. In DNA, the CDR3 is TGCGCCAGCAGCCAGAACCAGGGGGGCAATCAGCCCCAGCATTTT. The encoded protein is CASSQNQGGNQPQHF.

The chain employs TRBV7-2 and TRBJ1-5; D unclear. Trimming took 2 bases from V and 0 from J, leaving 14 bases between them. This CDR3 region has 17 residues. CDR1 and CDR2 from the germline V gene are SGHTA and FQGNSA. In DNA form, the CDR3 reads TGTGCCAGCAGCTTACAAATAGCTTCTTATAGCAATCAGCCCCAGCATTTT. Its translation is CASSLQIASYSNQPQHF.

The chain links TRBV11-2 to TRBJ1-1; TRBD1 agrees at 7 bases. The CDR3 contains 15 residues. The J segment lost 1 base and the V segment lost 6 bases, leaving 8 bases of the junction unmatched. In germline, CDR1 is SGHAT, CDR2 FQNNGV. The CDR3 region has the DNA TGTGCCAGCAGTGACATCCGGACAGGGAACACTGAAGCTTTCTTT. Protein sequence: CASSDIRTGNTEAFF.

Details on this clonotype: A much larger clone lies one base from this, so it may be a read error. CDR3 sequence (DNA): TGTGCCATCAGTGGGGGGGACGGCAGAACCTATGGCTACACCTTC. Translation gives CAISGGDGRTYGYTF. V gene TRBV10-3 combines with J gene TRBJ1-2; tentatively, D is TRBD1 (5 bases). The V and J ends lost 4 bases and 4 bases respectively, with 16 bases between them. CDR1 and CDR2 from the germline V gene are ENHRY and SYGVKD. The CDR3 totals 15 residues.